The source of this T cell receptor beta chain is a study of blood T cells in healthy people across ages. Study-wide findings and caveats: A roughly linear age-dependent decrease characterized TCR beta diversity per million T cells. Unknown CMV status may confound age-related changes in expanded clones.

A J-beta primer mix and a sample-barcoded 5' primer were used in a second PCR of roughly 7 to 12 cycles. TCRdb independently ran MiXCR on the 5' RACE reads; one entry per CDR3 protein. Among roughly 2 million distinct CDR3 sequences listed, roughly 52% were seen once. Trimming stripped 6 bases from V and 3 bases from J, with 9 bases between. The germline V gene has CDR1 MDHEN and CDR2 SYDVKM. CDR3 length equals 13 residues. In regard to this clonotype: Antigen unknown.

Researchers report isolating at least 6 million PBMCs per sample. The sequenced sample was blood. The J gene is TRBJ1-5, the V gene TRBV28; D remains ambiguous. The sequence was collected from a woman aged 40 to 55 in good health. The CDR3 DNA reads TGTGCCAGCAGCCCACCGAACAATCAGCCCCAGCATTTT. Translated: CASSPPNNQPQHF.